The 11 T cell receptor beta chains listed next were all sequenced from one sample in a study of blood T cell repertoires in COVID-19. Clones were read by immunoSEQ multiplex PCR, and TCRdb kept only the in-frame ones, dropping some. Of roughly 120,000 clones in the sample, about two thirds are singletons; the top ten hold roughly 0.86%. Sequencing was carried out using peripheral blood. The receptors derive from a human donor with acute or convalescent COVID-19. The donor label of this sample is uncertain.

The gene calls are TRBV10-1 and TRBJ2-4; 8 nucleotides align to TRBD1. This CDR3 is built from 17 residues. Germline assignment: CDR1 WNHNN and CDR2 SYGVQD (reference sequence). After removal of 3 bases from V and 0 bases from J, the junction contained 7 bases not matched to a gene. The DNA for the CDR3 is TGCGCCAGCAGTGACCTGGGACAGGCAAAAGCCAAAAACATTCAGTACTTC. It codes for CASSDLGQAKAKNIQYF.

Ten or more counts support this clone. This specimen includes other DNA sequences encoding the same CDR3. This chain links TRBV5-1 with TRBJ2-7; TRBD2 agrees at 8 bases. The CDR3 has 14 amino acids. The germline V gene has CDR1 SGHRS and CDR2 YFSETQ. V lost 0 bases to trimming and J lost 3 bases; unmatched junction nucleotides: 2. The CDR3 DNA reads TGCGCCAGCAGCTTGGGTCGGGGGGGCTACGAGCAGTACTTC. Translation gives CASSLGRGGYEQYF.

CDR3 in amino acids: CASSTGQGEAFF. In DNA form, the CDR3 reads TGTGCCAGCAGCACGGGACAGGGAGAAGCTTTCTTT. The chain carries TRBV7-3 and TRBJ1-1, with 9 bases matching TRBD1. CDR1 is SGHTA and CDR2 is FQGTGA in the germline V gene. There are 12 residues in the CDR3. Trimming cost V 5 bases and J 8 bases; bases outside gene matches: 3. Drawing the rest from reference TRBV7-3 and TRBJ1-1, the complete variable domain is GAGVSQTPSNKVTEKGKYVELRCDPISGHTALYWYRQSLGQGPEFLIYFQGTGAADDSGLPNDRFFAVRPEGSVSTLKIQRTERGDSAVYLCASSTGQGEAFFGQGTRLTVV.

This chain links TRBV5-4 with TRBJ2-5, with D unclear. The germline V gene has CDR1 SGHNT and CDR2 YYREEE (reference sequence). Trimming removed 2 bases from V and 3 bases from J, with 2 bases in between. CDR3 length: 11 amino acids. CDR3 protein: CASSFKETQYF. The CDR3 DNA is TGTGCCAGCAGCTTTAAAGAGACCCAGTACTTC. The full variable domain, its missing parts supplied by reference TRBV5-4 and TRBJ2-5, is ETGVTQSPTHLIKTRGQQVTLRCSSQSGHNTVSWYQQALGQGPQFIFQYYREEENGRGNFPPRFSGLQFPNYSSELNVNALELDDSALYLCASSFKETQYFGPGTRLLVL.

The rearrangement links TRBV5-1 to TRBJ2-1, with D perhaps matching TRBD1 (6 bases). This CDR3 has 15 residues. Germline CDR1 and CDR2: SGHRS and YFSETQ. Trimming removed 0 bases from V and 2 bases from J, with 9 bases in between. The CDR3 here is CASSLEGVTYNEQFF. The CDR3, as DNA: TGCGCCAGCAGCTTGGAGGGGGTTACCTACAATGAGCAGTTCTTC.

V gene TRBV18 combines with J gene TRBJ1-5, with D perhaps TRBD1 (5 bases). CDR3 size: 14 residues. Trimming left V 4 bases short and J 7 bases short, with 14 bases between. Germline values: CDR1 KGHSH, CDR2 LQKENI. CDR3 DNA: TGTGCCAGCTCACGGGCGGGGCAGGGACAGCCCCAGCATTTT. Amino acid sequence: CASSRAGQGQPQHF.

The chain employs TRBV11-2 and TRBJ2-1; 8 nucleotides match TRBD1. The germline CDR1 and CDR2 sequences are SGHAT and FQNNGV. The trim removed 1 base at V and 0 bases at J, leaving 5 bases unmatched. CDR3 length equals 17 residues. The CDR3 sequence is CASSLGDRWSSYNEQFF. CDR3 coding DNA: TGTGCCAGCAGCTTAGGGGACAGGTGGAGCTCCTACAATGAGCAGTTCTTC. Complete variable domain (other parts from reference TRBV11-2 and TRBJ2-1): EAGVAQSPRYKIIEKRQSVAFWCNPISGHATLYWYQQILGQGPKLLIQFQNNGVVDDSQLPKDRFSAERLKGVDSTLKIQPAKLEDSAVYLCASSLGDRWSSYNEQFFGPGTRLTVL.

This clone was detected a few times. The chain is built from TRBV30 and TRBJ2-5; 7 positions agree with TRBD2. The CDR3 contains 13 residues. V lost 0 bases and J lost 4; bases outside the gene matches: 2. Germline CDR1 is GTSNPN and CDR2 is SVGIG (reference sequence). CDR3 sequence reads: CAWSVVAGETQYF. CDR3 nucleotide sequence: TGTGCCTGGAGTGTGGTAGCGGGAGAGACCCAGTACTTC.

At least ten counts were recorded for this clone. V is TRBV14 and J is TRBJ1-6; 9 positions agree with TRBD1. Trimming took 4 bases from V and 8 from J; bases not matched to a gene: 3. This CDR3 has 14 residues. Germline-derived CDR1 and CDR2 are SGHDN and FVKESK. Here the CDR3 DNA reads TGTGCCAGCAGCCGGGACAGGGCCTATTCACCCCTCCACTTT. This encodes CASSRDRAYSPLHF.

This clone was counted only a few times. The chain employs TRBV14 and TRBJ2-7; 9 bases line up with TRBD1. With 3 bases clipped from V and 6 bases from J, the junction kept 6 bases outside the gene matches. Germline V CDR1 and CDR2: SGHDN, FVKESK. CDR3 size: 14 residues. DNA of the CDR3: TGTGCCAGCAGCCACATCGACAGGGGGAGCGAGCAGTACTTC. It codes for CASSHIDRGSEQYF.

The chain combines TRBV6-5 with TRBJ1-1; 7 bases align to TRBD1. CDR1 is MNHEY, CDR2 SVGAGI, per germline. J was trimmed by 4 bases and V by 8 bases; bases with no gene match: 1. The CDR3 extends over 11 amino acids. For the CDR3, the DNA is TGTGCCAGCCAGGGGGGCACTGAAGCTTTCTTT. This encodes CASQGGTEAFF.